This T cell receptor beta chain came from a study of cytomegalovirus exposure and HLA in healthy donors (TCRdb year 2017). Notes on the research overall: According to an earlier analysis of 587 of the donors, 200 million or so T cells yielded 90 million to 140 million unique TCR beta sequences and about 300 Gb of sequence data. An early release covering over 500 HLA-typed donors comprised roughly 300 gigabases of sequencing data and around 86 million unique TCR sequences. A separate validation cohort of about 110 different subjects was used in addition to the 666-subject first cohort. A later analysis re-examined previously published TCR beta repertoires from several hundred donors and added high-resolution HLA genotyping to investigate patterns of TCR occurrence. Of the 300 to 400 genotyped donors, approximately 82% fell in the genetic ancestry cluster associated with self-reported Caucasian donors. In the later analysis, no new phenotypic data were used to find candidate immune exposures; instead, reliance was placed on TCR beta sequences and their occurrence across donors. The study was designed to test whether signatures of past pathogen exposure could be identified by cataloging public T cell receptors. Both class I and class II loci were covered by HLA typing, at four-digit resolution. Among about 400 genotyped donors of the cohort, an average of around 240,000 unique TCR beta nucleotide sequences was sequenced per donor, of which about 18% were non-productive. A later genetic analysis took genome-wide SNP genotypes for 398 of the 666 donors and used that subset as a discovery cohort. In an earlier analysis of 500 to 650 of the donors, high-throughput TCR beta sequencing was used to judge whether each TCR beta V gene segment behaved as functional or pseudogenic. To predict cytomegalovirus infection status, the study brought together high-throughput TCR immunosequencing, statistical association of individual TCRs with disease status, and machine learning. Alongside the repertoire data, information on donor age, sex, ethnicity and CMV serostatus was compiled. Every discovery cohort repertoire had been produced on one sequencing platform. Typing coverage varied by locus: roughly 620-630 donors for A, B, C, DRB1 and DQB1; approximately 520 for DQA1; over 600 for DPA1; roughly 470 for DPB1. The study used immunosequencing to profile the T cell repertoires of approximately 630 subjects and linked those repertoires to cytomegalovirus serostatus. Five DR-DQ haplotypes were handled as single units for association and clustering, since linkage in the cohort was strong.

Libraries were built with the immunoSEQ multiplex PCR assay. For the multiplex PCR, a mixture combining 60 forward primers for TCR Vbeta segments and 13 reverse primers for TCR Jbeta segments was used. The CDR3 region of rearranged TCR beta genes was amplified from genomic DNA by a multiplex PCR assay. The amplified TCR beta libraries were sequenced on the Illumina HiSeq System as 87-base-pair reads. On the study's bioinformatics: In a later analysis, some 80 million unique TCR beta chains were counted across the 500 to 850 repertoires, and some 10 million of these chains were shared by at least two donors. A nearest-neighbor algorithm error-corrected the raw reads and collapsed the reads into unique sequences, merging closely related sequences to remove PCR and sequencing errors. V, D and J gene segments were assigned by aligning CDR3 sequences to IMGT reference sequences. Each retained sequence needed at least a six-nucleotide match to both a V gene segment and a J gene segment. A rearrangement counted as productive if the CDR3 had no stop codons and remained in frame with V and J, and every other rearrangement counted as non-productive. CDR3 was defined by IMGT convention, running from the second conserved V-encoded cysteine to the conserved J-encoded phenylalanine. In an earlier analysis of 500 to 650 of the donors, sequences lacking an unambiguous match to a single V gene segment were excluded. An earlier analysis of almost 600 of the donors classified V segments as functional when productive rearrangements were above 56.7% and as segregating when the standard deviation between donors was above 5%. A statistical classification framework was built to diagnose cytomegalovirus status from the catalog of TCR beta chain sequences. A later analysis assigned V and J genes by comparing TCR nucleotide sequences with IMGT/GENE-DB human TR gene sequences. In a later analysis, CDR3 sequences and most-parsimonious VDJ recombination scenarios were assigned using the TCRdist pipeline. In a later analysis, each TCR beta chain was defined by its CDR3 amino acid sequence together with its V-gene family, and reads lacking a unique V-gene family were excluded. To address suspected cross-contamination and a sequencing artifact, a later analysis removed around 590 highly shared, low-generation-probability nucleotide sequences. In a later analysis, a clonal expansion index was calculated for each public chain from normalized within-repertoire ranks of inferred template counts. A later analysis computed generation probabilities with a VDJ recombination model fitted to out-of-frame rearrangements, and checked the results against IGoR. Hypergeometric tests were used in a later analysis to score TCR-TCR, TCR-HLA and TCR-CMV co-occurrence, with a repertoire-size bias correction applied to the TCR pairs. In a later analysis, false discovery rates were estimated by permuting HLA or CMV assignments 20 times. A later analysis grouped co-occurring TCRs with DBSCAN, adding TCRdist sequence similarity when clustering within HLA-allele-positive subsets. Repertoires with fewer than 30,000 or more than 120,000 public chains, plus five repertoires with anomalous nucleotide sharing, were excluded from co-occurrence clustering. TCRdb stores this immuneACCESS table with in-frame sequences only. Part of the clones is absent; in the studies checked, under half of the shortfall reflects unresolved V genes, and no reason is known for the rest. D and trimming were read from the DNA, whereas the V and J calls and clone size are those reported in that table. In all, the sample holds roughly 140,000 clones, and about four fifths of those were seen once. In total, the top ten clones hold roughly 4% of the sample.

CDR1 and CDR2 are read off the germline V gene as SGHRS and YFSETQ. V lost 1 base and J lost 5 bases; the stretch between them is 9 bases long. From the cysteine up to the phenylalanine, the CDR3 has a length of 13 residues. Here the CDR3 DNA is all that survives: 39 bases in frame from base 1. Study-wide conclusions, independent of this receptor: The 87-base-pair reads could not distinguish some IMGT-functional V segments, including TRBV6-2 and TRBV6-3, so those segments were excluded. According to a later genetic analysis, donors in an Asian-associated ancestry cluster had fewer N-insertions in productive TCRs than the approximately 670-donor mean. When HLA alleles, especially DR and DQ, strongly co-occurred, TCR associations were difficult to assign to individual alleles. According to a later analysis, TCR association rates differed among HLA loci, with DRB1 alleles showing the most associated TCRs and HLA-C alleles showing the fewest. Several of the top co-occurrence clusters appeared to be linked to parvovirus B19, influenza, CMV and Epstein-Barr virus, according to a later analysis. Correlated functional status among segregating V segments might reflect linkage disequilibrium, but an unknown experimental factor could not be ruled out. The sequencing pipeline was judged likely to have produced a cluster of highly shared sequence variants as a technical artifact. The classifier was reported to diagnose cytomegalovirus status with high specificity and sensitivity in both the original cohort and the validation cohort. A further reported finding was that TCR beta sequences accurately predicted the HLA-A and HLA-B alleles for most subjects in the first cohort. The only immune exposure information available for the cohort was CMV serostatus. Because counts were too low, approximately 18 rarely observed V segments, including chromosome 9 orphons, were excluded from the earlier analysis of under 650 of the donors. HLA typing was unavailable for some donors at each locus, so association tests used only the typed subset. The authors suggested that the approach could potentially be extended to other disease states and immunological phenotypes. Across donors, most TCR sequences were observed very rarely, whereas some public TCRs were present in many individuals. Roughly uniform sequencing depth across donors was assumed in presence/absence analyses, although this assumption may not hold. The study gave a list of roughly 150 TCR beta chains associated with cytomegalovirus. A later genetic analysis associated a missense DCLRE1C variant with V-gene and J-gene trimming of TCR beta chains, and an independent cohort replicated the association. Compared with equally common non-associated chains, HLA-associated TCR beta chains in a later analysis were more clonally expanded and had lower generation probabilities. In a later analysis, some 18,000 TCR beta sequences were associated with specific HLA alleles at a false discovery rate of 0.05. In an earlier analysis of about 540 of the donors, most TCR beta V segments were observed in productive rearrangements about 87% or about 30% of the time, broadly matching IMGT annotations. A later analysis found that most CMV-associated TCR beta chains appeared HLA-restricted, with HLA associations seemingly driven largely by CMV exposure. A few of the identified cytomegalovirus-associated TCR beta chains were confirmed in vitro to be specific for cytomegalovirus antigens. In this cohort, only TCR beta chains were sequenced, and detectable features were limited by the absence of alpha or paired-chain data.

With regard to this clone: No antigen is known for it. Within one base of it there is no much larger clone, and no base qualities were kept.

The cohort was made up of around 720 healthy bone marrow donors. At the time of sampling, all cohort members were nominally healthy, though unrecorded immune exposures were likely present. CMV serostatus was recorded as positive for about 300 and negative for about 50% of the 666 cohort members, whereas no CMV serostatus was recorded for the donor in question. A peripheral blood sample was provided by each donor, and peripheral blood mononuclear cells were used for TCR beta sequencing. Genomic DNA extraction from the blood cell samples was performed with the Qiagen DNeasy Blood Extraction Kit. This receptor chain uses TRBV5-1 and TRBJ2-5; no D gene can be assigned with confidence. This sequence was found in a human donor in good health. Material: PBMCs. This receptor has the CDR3 CASSLSNRETQYF. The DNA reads TGCGCCAGCAGCTTGAGTAATCGGGAGACCCAGTACTTC.